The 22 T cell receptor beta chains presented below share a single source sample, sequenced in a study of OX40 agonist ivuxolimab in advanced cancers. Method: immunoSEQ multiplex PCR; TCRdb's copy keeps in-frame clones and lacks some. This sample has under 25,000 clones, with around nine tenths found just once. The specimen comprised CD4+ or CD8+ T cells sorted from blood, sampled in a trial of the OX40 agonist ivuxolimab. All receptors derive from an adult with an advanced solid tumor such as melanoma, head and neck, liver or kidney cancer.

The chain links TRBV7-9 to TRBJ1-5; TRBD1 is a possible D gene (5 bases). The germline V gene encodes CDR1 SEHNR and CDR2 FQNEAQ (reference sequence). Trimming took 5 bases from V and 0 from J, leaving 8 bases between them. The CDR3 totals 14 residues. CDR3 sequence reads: CASSRTNSNQPQHF. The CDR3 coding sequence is TGTGCCAGCAGCCGGACAAATAGCAATCAGCCCCAGCATTTT.

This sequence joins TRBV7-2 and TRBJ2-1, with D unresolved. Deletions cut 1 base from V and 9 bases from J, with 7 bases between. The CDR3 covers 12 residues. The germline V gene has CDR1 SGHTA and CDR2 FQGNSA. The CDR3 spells CASSLVGSEQFF. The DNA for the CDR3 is TGTGCCAGCAGCTTAGTGGGCAGTGAGCAGTTCTTC.

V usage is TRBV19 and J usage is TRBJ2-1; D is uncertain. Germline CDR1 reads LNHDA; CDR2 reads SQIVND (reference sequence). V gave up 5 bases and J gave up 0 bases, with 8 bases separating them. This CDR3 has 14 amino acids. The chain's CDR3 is CASSVLSSYNEQFF. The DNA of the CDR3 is TGTGCCAGTAGTGTCCTGAGCTCCTACAATGAGCAGTTCTTC.

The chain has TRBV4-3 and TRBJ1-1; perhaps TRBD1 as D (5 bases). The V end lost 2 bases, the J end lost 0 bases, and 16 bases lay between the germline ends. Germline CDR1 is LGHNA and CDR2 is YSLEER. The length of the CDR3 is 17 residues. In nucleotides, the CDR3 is TGCGCCAGCAGCCAACTCGGGGGGGGAGGGATGAACACTGAAGCTTTCTTT. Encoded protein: CASSQLGGGGMNTEAFF.

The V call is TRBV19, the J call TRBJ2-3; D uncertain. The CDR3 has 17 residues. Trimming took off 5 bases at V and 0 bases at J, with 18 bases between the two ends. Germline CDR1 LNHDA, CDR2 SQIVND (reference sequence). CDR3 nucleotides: TGTGCCAGTAGTGCTTCACAGTTTATAAGAAGCACAGATACGCAGTATTTT. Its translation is CASSASQFIRSTDTQYF.

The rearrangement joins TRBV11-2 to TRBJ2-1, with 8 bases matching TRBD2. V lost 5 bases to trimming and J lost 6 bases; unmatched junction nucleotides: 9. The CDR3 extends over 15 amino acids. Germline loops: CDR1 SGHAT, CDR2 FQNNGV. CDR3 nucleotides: TGTGCCAGCAGCCACAACTGGGGACTAGGCAATGAGCAGTTCTTC. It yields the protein CASSHNWGLGNEQFF.

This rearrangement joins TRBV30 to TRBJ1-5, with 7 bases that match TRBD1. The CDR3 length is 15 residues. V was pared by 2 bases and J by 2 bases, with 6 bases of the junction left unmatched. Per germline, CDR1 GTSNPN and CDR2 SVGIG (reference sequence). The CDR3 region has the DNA TGTGCCTGGAGTCGCGACAGGGCTGGCAATCAGCCCCAGCATTTT. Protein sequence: CAWSRDRAGNQPQHF.

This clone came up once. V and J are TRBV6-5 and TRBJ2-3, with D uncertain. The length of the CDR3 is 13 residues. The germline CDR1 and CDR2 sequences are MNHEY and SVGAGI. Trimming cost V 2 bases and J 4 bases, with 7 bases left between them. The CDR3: CASSYLNADTQYF. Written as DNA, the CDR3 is TGTGCCAGCAGTTACCTAAACGCAGATACGCAGTATTTT.

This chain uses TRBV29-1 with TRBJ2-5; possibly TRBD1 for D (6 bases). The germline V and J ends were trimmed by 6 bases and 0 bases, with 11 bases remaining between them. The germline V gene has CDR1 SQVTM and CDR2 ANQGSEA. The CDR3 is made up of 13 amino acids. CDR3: CSVGTTYQETQYF. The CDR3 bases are TGCAGCGTAGGGACAACCTACCAAGAGACCCAGTACTTC.

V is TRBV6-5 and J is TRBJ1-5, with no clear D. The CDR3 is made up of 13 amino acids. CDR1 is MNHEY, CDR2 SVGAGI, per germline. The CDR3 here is CEAKANSNQPQHF. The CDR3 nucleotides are TGTGAAGCGAAGGCGAATAGCAATCAGCCCCAGCATTTT.

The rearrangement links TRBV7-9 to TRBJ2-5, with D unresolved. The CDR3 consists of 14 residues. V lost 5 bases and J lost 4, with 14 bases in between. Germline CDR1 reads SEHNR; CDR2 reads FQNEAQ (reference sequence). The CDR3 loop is CASSLVGPRETQYF. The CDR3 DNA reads TGTGCCAGCAGCCTAGTTGGCCCCAGAGAGACCCAGTACTTC.

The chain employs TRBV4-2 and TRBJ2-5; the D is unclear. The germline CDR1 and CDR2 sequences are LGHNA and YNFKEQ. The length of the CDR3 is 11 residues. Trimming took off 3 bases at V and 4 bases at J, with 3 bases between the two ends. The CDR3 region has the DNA TGTGCCAGCAGCCACGGAGAGACCCAGTACTTC. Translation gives CASSHGETQYF.

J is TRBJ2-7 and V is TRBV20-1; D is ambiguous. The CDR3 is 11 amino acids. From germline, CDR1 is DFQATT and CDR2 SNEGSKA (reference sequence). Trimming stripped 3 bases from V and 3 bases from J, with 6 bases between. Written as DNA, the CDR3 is TGCAGTGCTAGTAACATCTACGAGCAGTACTTC. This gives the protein CSASNIYEQYF.

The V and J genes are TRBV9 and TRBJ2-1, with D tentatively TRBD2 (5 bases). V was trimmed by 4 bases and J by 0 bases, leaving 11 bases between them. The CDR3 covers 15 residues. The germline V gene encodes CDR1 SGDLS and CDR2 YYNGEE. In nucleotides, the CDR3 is TGTGCCAGCAGCACCAGCGGTAACTCCTACAATGAGCAGTTCTTC. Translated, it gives CASSTSGNSYNEQFF.

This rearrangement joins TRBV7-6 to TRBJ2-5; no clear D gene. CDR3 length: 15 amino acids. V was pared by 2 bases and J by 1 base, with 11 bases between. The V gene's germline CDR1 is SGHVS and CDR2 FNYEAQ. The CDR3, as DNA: TGTGCCAGCAGCTTAATCGTGGCCGCCCAAGAGACCCAGTACTTC. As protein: CASSLIVAAQETQYF.

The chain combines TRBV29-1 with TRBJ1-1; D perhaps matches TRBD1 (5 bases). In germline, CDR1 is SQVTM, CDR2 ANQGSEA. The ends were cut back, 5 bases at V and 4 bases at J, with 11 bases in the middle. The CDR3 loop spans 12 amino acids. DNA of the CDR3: TGCAGCGTTTGGGGCATCGGCACTGAAGCTTTCTTT. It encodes CSVWGIGTEAFF.

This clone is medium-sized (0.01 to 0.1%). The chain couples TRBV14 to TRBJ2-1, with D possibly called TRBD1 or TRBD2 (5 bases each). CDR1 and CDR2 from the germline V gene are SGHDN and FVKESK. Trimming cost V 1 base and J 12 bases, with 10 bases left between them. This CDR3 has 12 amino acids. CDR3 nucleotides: TGTGCCAGCAGCCAAGGGATGAGGGGGCAGTTCTTC. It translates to CASSQGMRGQFF.

DNA for the CDR3: TGTGCCAGTAGTACGGGGAGCGGGAGGGCCGACTACAATGAGCAGTTCTTC. This gives the protein CASSTGSGRADYNEQFF. This chain links TRBV19 with TRBJ2-1, with 10 bases lining up with TRBD2. This CDR3 contains 17 residues. CDR1 is LNHDA and CDR2 is SQIVND in the germline V gene (reference sequence). V was clipped by 4 bases and J by 3 bases; unmatched bases: 9.

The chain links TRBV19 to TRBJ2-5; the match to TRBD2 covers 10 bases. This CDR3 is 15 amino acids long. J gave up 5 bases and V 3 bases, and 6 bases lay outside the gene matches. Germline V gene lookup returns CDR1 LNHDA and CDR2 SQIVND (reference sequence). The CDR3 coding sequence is TGTGCCAGTAGTATGCTAGCGGGAGAGTATGAGACCCAGTACTTC. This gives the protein CASSMLAGEYETQYF.

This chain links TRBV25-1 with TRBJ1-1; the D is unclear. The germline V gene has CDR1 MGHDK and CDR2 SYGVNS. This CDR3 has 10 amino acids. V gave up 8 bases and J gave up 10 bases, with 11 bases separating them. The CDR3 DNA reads TGTGCCAGCGGCCCCCGAGGAGCTTTCTTT. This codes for CASGPRGAFF.

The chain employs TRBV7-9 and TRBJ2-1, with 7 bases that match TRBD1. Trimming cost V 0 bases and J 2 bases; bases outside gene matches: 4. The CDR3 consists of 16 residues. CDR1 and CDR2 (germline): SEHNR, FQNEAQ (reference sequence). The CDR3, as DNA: TGTGCCAGCAGCTTAGCCGACAGGGTGCCCTACAATGAGCAGTTCTTC. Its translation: CASSLADRVPYNEQFF.

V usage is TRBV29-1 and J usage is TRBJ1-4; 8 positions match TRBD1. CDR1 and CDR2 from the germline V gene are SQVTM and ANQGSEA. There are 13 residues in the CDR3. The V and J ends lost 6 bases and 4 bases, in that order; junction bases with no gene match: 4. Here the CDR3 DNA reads TGCAGCGTAGGACAGGGTTTTAATGAAAAACTGTTTTTT. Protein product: CSVGQGFNEKLFF.